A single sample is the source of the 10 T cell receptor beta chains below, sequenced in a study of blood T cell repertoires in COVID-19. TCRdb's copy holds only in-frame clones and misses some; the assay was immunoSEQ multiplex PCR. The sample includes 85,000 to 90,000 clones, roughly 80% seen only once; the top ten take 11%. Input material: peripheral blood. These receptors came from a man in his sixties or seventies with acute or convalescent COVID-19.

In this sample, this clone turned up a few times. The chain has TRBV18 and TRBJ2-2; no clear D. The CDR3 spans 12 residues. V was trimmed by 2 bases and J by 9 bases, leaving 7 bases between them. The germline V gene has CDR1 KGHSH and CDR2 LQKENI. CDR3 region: CASSPRARELFF. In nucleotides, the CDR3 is TGTGCCAGCTCACCAAGAGCCCGGGAGCTGTTTTTT. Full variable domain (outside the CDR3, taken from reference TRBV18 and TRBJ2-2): NAGVMQNPRHLVRRRGQEARLRCSPMKGHSHVYWYRQLPEEGLKFMVYLQKENIIDESGMPKERFSAEFPKEGPSILRIQQVVRGDSAAYFCASSPRARELFFGEGSRLTVL.

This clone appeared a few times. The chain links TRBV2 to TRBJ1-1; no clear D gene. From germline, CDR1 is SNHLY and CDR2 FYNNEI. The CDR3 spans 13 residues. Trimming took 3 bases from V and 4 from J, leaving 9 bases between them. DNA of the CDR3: TGTGCCAGCAGTGAGGAGGGCGGCACTGAAGCTTTCTTT. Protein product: CASSEEGGTEAFF.

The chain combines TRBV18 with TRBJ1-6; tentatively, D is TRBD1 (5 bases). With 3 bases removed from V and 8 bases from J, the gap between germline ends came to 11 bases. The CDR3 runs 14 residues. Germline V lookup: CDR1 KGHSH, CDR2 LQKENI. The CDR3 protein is CASSPVGQDSPLHF. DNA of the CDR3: TGTGCCAGCTCACCGGTGGGGCAGGATTCACCCCTCCACTTT.

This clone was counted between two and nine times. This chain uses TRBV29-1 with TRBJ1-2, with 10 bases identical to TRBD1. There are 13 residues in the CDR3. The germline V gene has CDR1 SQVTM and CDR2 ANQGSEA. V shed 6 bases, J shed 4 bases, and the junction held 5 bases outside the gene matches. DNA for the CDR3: TGCAGCGTCCCCGGGACAGGGGCCTATGGCTACACCTTC. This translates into CSVPGTGAYGYTF.

In DNA form, the CDR3 reads TGCGCCAGCAGTGTGTCTCAGTATTATGGCTACACCTTC. It codes for CASSVSQYYGYTF. The chain couples TRBV10-2 to TRBJ1-2, with no clear D. Germline values: CDR1 WSHSY, CDR2 SAAADI. Trimming pared 4 bases from V and 5 bases from J, leaving 11 bases between. CDR3 size: 13 residues.

Here the CDR3 reads CASSLTTGRDEQYF. CDR3 sequence (DNA): TGCGCCAGCAGCTTAACGACAGGCCGGGACGAGCAGTACTTC. The chain carries TRBV5-1 and TRBJ2-7; D is possibly TRBD1 (6 bases). CDR1 and CDR2 from the germline V gene are SGHRS and YFSETQ. CDR3 size: 14 residues. V dropped 2 bases and J dropped 5 bases, with 14 bases sitting between them.

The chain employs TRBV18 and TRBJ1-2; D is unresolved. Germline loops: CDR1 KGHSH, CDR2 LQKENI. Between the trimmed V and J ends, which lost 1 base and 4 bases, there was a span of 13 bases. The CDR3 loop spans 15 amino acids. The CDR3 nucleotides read TGTGCCAGCTCACCACGCTCGGAGAACCTCTATGGCTACACCTTC. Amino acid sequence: CASSPRSENLYGYTF.

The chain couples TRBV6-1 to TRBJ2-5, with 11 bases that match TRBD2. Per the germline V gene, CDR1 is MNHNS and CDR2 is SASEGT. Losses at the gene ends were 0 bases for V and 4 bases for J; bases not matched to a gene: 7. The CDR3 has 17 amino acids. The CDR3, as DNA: TGTGCCAGCAGTGAAGCGATAGCGGGGGGGCAGGGAGAGACCCAGTACTTC. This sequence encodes CASSEAIAGGQGETQYF.

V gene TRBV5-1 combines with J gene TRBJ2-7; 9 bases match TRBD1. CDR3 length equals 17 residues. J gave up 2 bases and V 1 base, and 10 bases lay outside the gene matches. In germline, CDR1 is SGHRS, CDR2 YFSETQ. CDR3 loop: CASSLFSGTGLPYEQYF. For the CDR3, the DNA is TGCGCCAGCAGCTTGTTCTCAGGGACAGGGCTACCCTACGAGCAGTACTTC.

DNA of the CDR3: TGCGCCAGCAATCGGACAGTTCTCTACGAGCAGTACGTC. Translated, it gives CASNRTVLYEQYV. The chain is built from TRBV23-1 and TRBJ2-7; possibly TRBD1 for D (6 bases). TRBV23-1 counts as an open reading frame of uncertain function. This CDR3 is built from 13 residues. V was trimmed by 7 bases and J by 3 bases, leaving 13 bases between them.